What follows is one T cell receptor (beta chain) and its context. This entry comes from a study of OX40 agonist ivuxolimab in advanced cancers. The germline CDR1 and CDR2 sequences are SGHNT and YYREEE (reference sequence). V was cut by 1 base and J by 5 bases, with 10 bases left in between. This CDR3 spans 14 amino acids. Sequenced by immunoSEQ multiplex PCR; TCRdb stores in-frame clones only, minus some. In the table there are about 42,000 clones, roughly nine tenths of which are singletons. The clonotype originates from an adult with an advanced solid tumor such as melanoma, head and neck, liver or kidney cancer. The sample in question was CD4+ or CD8+ T cells sorted from blood, obtained in a trial of the OX40 agonist ivuxolimab. The chain joins TRBV5-4 to TRBJ1-5, with a possible D match to TRBD1 (5 bases). The CDR3 region has the DNA TGTGCCAGCAGCTTGCAAGGGGTCCATCAGCCCCAGCATTTT. Encoded protein: CASSLQGVHQPQHF.